This TCR beta chain was identified during a study of T cell repertoires in cytomegalovirus infection. TCRdb itself ran the reads through MiXCR, one entry per CDR3 protein. The profile shows approximately 500,000 distinct CDR3 sequences, about 15% of them singletons. This clonotype showed up just a few times. Antigen: not known. Study-wide points: Cumulative frequency (of public TCR beta family members) identified carriers of CMV plus the relevant HLA.

Germline V gene lookup returns CDR1 SQVTM and CDR2 ANQGSEA. The V and J ends lost 1 base and 4 bases respectively, with 14 bases between them. The length of the CDR3 is 15 residues. J is TRBJ1-3 and V is TRBV29-1; a possible D gene is TRBD1 (6 bases). This receptor was taken from a human donor in good health (CMV status not recorded). Some clones in this sample may be carry-over from other donors' samples. Input material: CD8+ T cells from PBMCs. This CDR3 is CSVEASGAKGNTIYF. CDR3 sequence (DNA): TGCAGCGTTGAAGCTTCGGGGGCAAAGGGAAACACCATATATTTT.